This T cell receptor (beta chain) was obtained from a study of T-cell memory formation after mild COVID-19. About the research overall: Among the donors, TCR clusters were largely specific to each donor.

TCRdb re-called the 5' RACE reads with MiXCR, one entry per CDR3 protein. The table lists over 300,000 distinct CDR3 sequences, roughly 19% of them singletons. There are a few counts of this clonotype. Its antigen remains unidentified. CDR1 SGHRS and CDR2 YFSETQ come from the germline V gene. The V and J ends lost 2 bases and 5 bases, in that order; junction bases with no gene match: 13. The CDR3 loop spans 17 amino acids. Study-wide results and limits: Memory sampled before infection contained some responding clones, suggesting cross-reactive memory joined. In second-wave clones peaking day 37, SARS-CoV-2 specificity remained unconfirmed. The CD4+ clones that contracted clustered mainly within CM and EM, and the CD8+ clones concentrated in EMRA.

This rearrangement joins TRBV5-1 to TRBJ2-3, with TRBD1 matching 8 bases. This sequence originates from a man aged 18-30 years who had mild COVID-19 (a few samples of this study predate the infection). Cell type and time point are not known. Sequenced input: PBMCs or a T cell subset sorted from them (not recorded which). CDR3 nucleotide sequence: TGCGCCAGCAGCTTTCGCTCAGGGGGCCTCACGGGAGATACGCAGTATTTT. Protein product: CASSFRSGGLTGDTQYF.